The entry that follows covers one TCR beta chain sequence. Its antigen is not identified. Repertoires were generated with immunoSEQ multiplex PCR, while TCRdb's copy carries only in-frame clones and drops some. This sample has 100,000 or so clones, with about 89% found just once. This record belongs to a study of identifying expanded T cells in peripheral blood. Study-wide results and limits: Approximately two-week clone count variance significantly increased as total template count grew. Differentially abundant clones: around 1.2 between replicates, approximately 15 at two to three weeks, 19 to 20 at four.

Collection occurred without any documented infections or immune events in donors. The CDR3 totals 17 residues. Per the germline V gene, CDR1 is SQVTM and CDR2 is ANQGSEA. Trimming took 0 bases from V and 0 from J, leaving 18 bases between them. J is TRBJ2-7 and V is TRBV29-1; D tentatively fits TRBD1 or TRBD2 (5 bases each). Sequences were obtained from blood. The receptor comes from a person aged 18 to 70 in good health. The CDR3 sequence is CSVEEPTGPRGSYEQYF. CDR3 DNA sequence: TGCAGCGTTGAAGAACCCACGGGGCCAAGGGGCTCCTACGAGCAGTACTTC.